These 2 T cell receptor beta chains were sequenced from one sample in a study of T cell responses to AZD1222 COVID-19 vaccine. Data came from immunoSEQ multiplex PCR; TCRdb stores just in-frame clones and leaves some out. The sample holds fewer than 100,000 clones; about 90% are singletons and the top ten take roughly 9.1%. Sequencing was performed on peripheral blood, taken on day 0 of AZD1222 vaccination. The origin of the receptors is an adult in good health.

The gene calls are TRBV15 and TRBJ1-3; tentative D call: TRBD1 (5 bases). Trimming removed 5 bases from V and 4 bases from J, with 15 bases in between. CDR3 size: 15 residues. Germline V gene data show CDR1 as LNHNV and CDR2 as YYDKDF (reference sequence). CDR3 amino acids: CATSPEGSGGNTIYF. CDR3 bases: TGTGCCACCAGCCCAGAGGGTTCAGGGGGAAACACCATATATTTT. The complete variable domain, with remaining parts taken from reference TRBV15 and TRBJ1-3, reads DAMVIQNPRYQVTQFGKPVTLSCSQTLNHNVMYWYQQKSSQAPKLLFHYYDKDFNNEADTPDNFQSRRPNTSFCFLDIRSPGLGDTAMYLCATSPEGSGGNTIYFGEGSWLTVV.

The chain carries TRBV20-1 and TRBJ1-2; D is perhaps TRBD1 (6 bases). The germline CDR1 and CDR2 sequences are DFQATT and SNEGSKA (reference sequence). This CDR3 region has 10 residues. The CDR3 reads CLTGNYGYTF. The CDR3 region has the DNA TGCCTAACAGGGAACTATGGCTACACCTTC.